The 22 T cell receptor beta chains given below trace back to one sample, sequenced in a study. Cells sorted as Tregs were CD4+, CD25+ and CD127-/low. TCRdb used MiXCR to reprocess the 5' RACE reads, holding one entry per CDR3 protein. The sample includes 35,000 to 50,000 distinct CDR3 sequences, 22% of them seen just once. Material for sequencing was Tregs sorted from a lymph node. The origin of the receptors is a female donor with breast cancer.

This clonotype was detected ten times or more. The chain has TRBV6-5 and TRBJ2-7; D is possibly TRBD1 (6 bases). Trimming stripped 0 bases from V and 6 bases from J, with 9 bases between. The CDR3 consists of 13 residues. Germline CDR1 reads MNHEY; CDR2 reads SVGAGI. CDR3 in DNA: TGTGCCAGCAGTTACTCACAGGGTGGCGAGCAGTACTTC. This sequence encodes CASSYSQGGEQYF.

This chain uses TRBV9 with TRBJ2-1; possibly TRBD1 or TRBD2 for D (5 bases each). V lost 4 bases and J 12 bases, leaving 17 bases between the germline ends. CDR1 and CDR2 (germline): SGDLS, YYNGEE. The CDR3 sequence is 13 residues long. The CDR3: CASSKGDGASQFF. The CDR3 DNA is TGTGCCAGCAGCAAAGGGGACGGAGCTTCGCAGTTCTTC.

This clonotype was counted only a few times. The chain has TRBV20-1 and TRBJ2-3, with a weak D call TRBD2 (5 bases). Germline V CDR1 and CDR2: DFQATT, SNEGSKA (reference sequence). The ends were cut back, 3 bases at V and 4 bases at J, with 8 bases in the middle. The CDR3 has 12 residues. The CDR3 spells CSASSGADTQYF. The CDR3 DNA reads TGCAGTGCTAGTTCCGGGGCAGATACGCAGTATTTT.

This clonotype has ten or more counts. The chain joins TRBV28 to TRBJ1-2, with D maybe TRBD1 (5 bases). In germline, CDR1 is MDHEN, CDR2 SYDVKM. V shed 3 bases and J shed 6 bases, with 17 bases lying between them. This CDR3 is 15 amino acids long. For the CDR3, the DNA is TGTGCCAGCAGTTTGGGGGTAGGGATTGGCCATGGCTACACCTTC. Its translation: CASSLGVGIGHGYTF.

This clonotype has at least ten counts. The CDR3 DNA follows: TGCGCCAGCAGCTTGGATATGTACGAGCAGTACTTC. Translated: CASSLDMYEQYF. The V call is TRBV5-1, the J call TRBJ2-7; D not certain. V was cut by 0 bases and J by 4 bases, with 5 bases left in between. CDR1 and CDR2 from the germline V gene are SGHRS and YFSETQ. The CDR3 is 12 amino acids.

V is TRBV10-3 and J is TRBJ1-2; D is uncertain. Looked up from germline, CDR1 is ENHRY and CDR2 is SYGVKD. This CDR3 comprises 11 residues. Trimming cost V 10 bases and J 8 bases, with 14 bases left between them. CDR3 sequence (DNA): TGTGCCACGTTTTGGTCTGAGGGCTACACCTTC. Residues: CATFWSEGYTF.

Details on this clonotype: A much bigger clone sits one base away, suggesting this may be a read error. This CDR3 reads CASSQEALGSEQVF. The DNA for the CDR3 is TGTGCCAGCAGCCAAGAAGCCCTAGGCAGTGAGCAGGTCTTC. The chain joins TRBV3-1 to TRBJ2-1; D gene ambiguous. CDR1 is LGHDT and CDR2 is YNNKEL in the germline V gene (reference sequence). The CDR3 spans 14 residues.

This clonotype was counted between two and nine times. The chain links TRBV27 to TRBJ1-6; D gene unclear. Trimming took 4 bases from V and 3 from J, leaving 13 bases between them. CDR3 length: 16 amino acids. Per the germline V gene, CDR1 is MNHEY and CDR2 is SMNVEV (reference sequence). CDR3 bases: TGTGCCAGCAGTTGGCAGATAGCCGGCTATAATTCACCCCTCCACTTT. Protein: CASSWQIAGYNSPLHF.

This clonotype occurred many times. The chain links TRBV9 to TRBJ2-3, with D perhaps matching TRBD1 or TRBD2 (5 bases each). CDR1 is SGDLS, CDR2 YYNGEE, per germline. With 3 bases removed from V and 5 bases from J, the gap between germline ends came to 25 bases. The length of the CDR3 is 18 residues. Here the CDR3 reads CASSAGRGGGPAVDTQYF. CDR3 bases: TGTGCCAGCAGCGCAGGGAGAGGTGGGGGACCCGCGGTAGATACGCAGTATTTT. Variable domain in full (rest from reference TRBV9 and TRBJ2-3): DSGVTQTPKHLITATGQRVTLRCSPRSGDLSVYWYQQSLDQGLQFLIQYYNGEERAKGNILERFSAQQFPDLHSELNLSSLELGDSALYFCASSAGRGGGPAVDTQYFGPGTRLTVL.

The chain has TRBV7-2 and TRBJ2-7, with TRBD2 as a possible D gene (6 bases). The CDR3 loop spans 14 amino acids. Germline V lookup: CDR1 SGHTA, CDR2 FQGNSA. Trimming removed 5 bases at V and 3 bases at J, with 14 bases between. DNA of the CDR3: TGTGCCAGCAGCCCGGGGGTTTTCCTCTACGAGCAGTACTTC. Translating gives CASSPGVFLYEQYF.

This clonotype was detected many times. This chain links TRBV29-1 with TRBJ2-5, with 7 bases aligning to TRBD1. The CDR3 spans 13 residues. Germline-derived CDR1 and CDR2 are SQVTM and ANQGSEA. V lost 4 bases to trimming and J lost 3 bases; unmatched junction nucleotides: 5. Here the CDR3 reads CSVGGQQKETQYF. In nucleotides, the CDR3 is TGCAGCGTTGGGGGACAGCAAAAAGAGACCCAGTACTTC.

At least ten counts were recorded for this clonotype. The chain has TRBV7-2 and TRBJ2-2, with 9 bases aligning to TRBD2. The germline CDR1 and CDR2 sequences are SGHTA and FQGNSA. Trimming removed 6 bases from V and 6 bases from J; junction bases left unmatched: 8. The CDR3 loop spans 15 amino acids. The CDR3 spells CASRRSVAGAGELFF. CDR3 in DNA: TGTGCCAGCAGACGAAGTGTAGCGGGAGCCGGGGAGCTGTTTTTT.

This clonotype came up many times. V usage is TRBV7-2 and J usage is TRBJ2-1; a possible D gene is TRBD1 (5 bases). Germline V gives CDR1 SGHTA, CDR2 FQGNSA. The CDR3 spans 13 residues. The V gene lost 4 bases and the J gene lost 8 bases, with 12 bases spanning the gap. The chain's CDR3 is CASSSRFRDEQFF. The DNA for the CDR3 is TGTGCCAGCAGCTCCCGATTCAGGGATGAGCAGTTCTTC.

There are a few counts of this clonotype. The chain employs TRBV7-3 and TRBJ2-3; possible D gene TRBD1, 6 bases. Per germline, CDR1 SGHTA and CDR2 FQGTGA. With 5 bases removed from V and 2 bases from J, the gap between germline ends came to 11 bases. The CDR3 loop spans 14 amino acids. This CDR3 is CASSPTGTTDTQYF. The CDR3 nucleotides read TGTGCCAGCAGCCCTACAGGGACCACAGATACGCAGTATTTT.

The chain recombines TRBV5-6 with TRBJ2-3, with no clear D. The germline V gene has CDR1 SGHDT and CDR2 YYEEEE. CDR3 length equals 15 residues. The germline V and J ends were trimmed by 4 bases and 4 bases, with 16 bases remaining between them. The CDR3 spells CASSPGRYPSDTQYF. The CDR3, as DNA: TGTGCCAGCAGCCCGGGCCGGTACCCTTCAGATACGCAGTATTTT.

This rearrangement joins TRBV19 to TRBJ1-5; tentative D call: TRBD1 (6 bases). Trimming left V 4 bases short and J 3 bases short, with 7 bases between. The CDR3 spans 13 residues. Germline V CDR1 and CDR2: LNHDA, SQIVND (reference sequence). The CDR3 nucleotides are TGTGCCAGTAGTAGGACAGCCAATCAGCCCCAGCATTTT. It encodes CASSRTANQPQHF.

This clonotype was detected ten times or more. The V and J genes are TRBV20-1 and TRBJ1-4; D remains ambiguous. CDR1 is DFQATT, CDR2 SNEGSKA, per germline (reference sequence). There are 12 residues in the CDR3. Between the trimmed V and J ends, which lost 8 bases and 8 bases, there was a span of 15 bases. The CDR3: CSPQALGEKLFF. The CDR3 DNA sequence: TGCAGTCCCCAGGCGCTTGGGGAAAAACTGTTTTTT.

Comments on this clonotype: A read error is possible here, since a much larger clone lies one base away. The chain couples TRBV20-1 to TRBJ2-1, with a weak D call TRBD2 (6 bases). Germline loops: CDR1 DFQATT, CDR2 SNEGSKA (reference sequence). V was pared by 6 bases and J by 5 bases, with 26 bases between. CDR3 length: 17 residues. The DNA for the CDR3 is TGCAGTGCCCTAAAGGCAAAGCGGGTTGGTAAAGACAATGAGCAGTTCTTC. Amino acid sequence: CSALKAKRVGKDNEQFF.

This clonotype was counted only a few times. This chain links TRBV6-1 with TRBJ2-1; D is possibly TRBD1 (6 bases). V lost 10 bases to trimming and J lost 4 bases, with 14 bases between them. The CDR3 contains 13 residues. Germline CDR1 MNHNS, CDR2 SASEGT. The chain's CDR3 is CATRNRAYNEQFF. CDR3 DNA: TGTGCCACCAGAAACAGGGCGTACAATGAGCAGTTCTTC.

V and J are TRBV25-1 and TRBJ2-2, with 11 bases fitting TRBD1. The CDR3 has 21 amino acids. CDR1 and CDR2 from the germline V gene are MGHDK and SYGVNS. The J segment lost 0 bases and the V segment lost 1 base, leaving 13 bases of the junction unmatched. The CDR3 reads CASSEFGQGASTKSNTGELFF. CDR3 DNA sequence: TGTGCCAGCAGTGAATTCGGACAGGGGGCGAGTACCAAATCGAACACCGGGGAGCTGTTTTTT.

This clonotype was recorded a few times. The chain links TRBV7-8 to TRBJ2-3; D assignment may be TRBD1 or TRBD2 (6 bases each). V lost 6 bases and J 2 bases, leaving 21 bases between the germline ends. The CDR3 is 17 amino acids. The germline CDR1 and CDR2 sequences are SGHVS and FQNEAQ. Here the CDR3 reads CASREAVGGTFTDTQYF. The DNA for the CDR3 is TGTGCCAGCAGGGAGGCCGTCGGCGGGACATTCACAGATACGCAGTATTTT. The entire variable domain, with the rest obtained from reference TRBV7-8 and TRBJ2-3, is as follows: GAGVSQSPRYKVAKRGQDVALRCDPISGHVSLFWYQQALGQGPEFLTYFQNEAQLDKSGLPSDRFFAERPEGSVSTLKIQRTQQEDSAVYLCASREAVGGTFTDTQYFGPGTRLTVL.

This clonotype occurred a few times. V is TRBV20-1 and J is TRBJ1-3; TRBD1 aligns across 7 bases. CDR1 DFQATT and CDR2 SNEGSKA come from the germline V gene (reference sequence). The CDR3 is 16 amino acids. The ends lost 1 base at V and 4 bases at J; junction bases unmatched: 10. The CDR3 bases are TGCAGTGCTAGAGTTTCGGGACAGAAACTAGGAAACACCATATATTTT. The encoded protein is CSARVSGQKLGNTIYF.